The 31 T cell receptor beta chains presented below share a single source sample, sequenced in a study of blood T cell repertoires in COVID-19. The repertoire was sequenced with immunoSEQ multiplex PCR; TCRdb's copy has only in-frame clones and lacks some. Here the sample spans about 130,000 clones, approximately 80% being singletons. Material: peripheral blood. Receptors were obtained from a woman older than 75 with acute or convalescent COVID-19.

The chain's CDR3 is CAISGTAMNTEAFF. The CDR3 DNA is TGTGCCATCAGTGGGACAGCGATGAACACTGAAGCTTTCTTT. The genes are TRBV10-3 and TRBJ1-1, with D possibly TRBD1 on 6 matching bases. The length of the CDR3 is 14 residues. The germline gives CDR1 ENHRY, CDR2 SYGVKD. Trimming took off 4 bases at V and 0 bases at J, with 9 bases between the two ends.

This clone showed up just a few times. The chain employs TRBV5-1 and TRBJ2-7, with D possibly being TRBD1 (5 bases). Germline V gene sequence: CDR1 SGHRS, CDR2 YFSETQ. Trimming cost V 5 bases and J 3 bases, with 9 bases left between them. This CDR3 is 12 amino acids long. This CDR3 reads CASRQDHYEQYF. Written as DNA, the CDR3 is TGCGCCAGCAGACAGGACCACTACGAGCAGTACTTC.

The chain joins TRBV3-1 (or the pseudogene TRBV3-2) to TRBJ1-5; D gene uncertain. Trimming removed 3 bases from V and 2 bases from J, with 8 bases in between. The CDR3 runs 14 residues. CDR1 and CDR2 from the germline V gene are LGHDT and YNNKEL (reference sequence). CDR3 nucleotide sequence: TGTGCCAGCAGCCACCGCTCGGGCAATCAGCCCCAGCATTTT. Its translation is CASSHRSGNQPQHF.

This clone occurred a few times. V usage is TRBV4-2 and J usage is TRBJ1-4; 9 nucleotides agree with TRBD1. J lost 17 bases, V lost 3 bases, and 13 bases had no gene match. Germline V gene data show CDR1 as LGHNA and CDR2 as YNFKEQ. The CDR3 covers 14 residues. The CDR3 DNA reads TGTGCCAGCAGCCAGGATGGCGGGACAGGGACAATTTTTTTT. Protein product: CASSQDGGTGTIFF.

The rearrangement joins TRBV11-2 to TRBJ2-1, with TRBD1 matching over 8 bases. The CDR3 has 16 residues. Germline trimming cut 5 bases from V and 8 bases from J; bases unmatched to any gene: 14. Looked up from germline, CDR1 is SGHAT and CDR2 is FQNNGV. CDR3 loop: CASSRYLTGVTDEQFF. CDR3 DNA sequence: TGTGCCAGCAGCCGATACTTGACAGGGGTGACGGATGAGCAGTTCTTC.

This chain joins TRBV9 and TRBJ2-7; tentatively, D is TRBD1 (6 bases). V gave up 0 bases and J gave up 0 bases, with 13 bases separating them. This CDR3 spans 16 amino acids. Germline-derived CDR1 and CDR2 are SGDLS and YYNGEE. The CDR3: CASSVDGGLSSYEQYF. The CDR3 DNA sequence: TGTGCCAGCAGCGTAGATGGGGGCTTGAGCTCCTACGAGCAGTACTTC.

V usage is TRBV11-3 and J usage is TRBJ2-7; D unclear. The CDR3 spans 13 residues. With 0 bases removed from V and 4 bases from J, the gap between germline ends came to 7 bases. CDR1 is SGHNT, CDR2 YENEEA, per germline. Here the CDR3 DNA reads TGTGCCAGCAGCTTAGACCCGGGTTACGAGCAGTACTTC. Translated: CASSLDPGYEQYF.

The CDR3 loop is CASSVVQTGFASTQYF. Here the CDR3 DNA reads TGTGCCAGCAGCGTAGTTCAGACAGGGTTTGCGAGCACGCAGTATTTT. This chain joins TRBV9 and TRBJ2-3, with 7 nucleotides matching TRBD1. J gave up 9 bases and V 0 bases, and 13 bases lay outside the gene matches. Germline V lookup: CDR1 SGDLS, CDR2 YYNGEE. The CDR3 is 16 residues long.

The CDR3 loop is CASSMGHNYEQYF. Written as DNA, the CDR3 is TGTGCCAGTAGTATGGGACACAACTACGAGCAGTACTTC. This sequence joins TRBV19 and TRBJ2-7, with D possibly being TRBD1 (6 bases). V lost 3 bases and J lost 3, with 9 bases in between. Germline-derived CDR1 and CDR2 are LNHDA and SQIVND (reference sequence). There are 13 residues in the CDR3.

The J gene is TRBJ2-1, the V gene TRBV12-5; 8 bases map to TRBD2. Germline V gives CDR1 LGHNT, CDR2 FRNRAP. There are 14 residues in the CDR3. V gave up 5 bases and J gave up 10 bases; unmatched junction bases: 10. CDR3 loop: CASGPGGSDWEQFF. The CDR3 nucleotides read TGTGCTAGTGGTCCGGGGGGGTCTGATTGGGAGCAGTTCTTC.

In nucleotides, the CDR3 is TGTGCCAGCAGCCAAAGACTAGCGGTATACAATGAGCAGTTCTTC. It yields the protein CASSQRLAVYNEQFF. The chain has TRBV3-1 (or the pseudogene TRBV3-2) and TRBJ2-1; 9 bases agree with TRBD2. The CDR3 contains 15 residues. The V gene end was trimmed by 2 bases and the J gene end by 4 bases; junction bases not matched to a gene: 3. Germline loops: CDR1 LGHDT, CDR2 YNNKEL (reference sequence).

The V gene is TRBV5-1, the J gene TRBJ2-1; tentative D call: TRBD1 (6 bases). Per germline, CDR1 SGHRS and CDR2 YFSETQ. Trimming removed 1 base from V and 7 bases from J, with 12 bases in between. The length of the CDR3 is 14 residues. CDR3 sequence: CASSLNRAQNEQFF. The CDR3, as DNA: TGCGCCAGCAGCTTGAACAGGGCGCAGAATGAGCAGTTCTTC.

The gene calls are TRBV18 and TRBJ2-7; weak D call: TRBD1 (5 bases). Germline values: CDR1 KGHSH, CDR2 LQKENI. The CDR3 runs 13 residues. Trimming pared 2 bases from V and 3 bases from J, leaving 8 bases between. CDR3 residues: CASSPVTDYEQYF. In DNA form, the CDR3 reads TGTGCCAGCTCACCAGTGACAGACTACGAGCAGTACTTC.

This sequence joins TRBV4-1 and TRBJ2-2; TRBD1 agrees at 11 bases. CDR3 size: 15 residues. V lost 1 base to trimming and J lost 9 bases; unmatched junction nucleotides: 4. The V gene's germline CDR1 is MGHRA and CDR2 YSYEKL. In DNA, the CDR3 is TGCGCCAGCAGCCAAGCTGGACAGGGGGCCTGGGAGCTGTTTTTT. Translation gives CASSQAGQGAWELFF.

CDR3 coding DNA: TGTGCCAGCAGCTTAGTCGGCAGGGACGAGCAGTACTTC. Residues: CASSLVGRDEQYF. The genes are TRBV13 and TRBJ2-7; possibly TRBD1 for D (5 bases). CDR1 is PRHDT, CDR2 FYEKMQ, per germline (reference sequence). The CDR3 covers 13 residues. With 1 base removed from V and 5 bases from J, the gap between germline ends came to 9 bases.

The rearrangement uses TRBV7-2 and TRBJ2-3; 12 bases agree with TRBD2. The ends lost 4 bases at V and 5 bases at J; junction bases unmatched: 10. This CDR3 contains 17 residues. In germline, CDR1 is SGHTA, CDR2 FQGNSA. CDR3 coding DNA: TGTGCCAGCAGCTGGGGACTAGCGGGCCAACGGGGAGATACGCAGTATTTT. Protein product: CASSWGLAGQRGDTQYF.

This clone has only a few counts. The chain uses TRBV19 and TRBJ1-2; 9 positions match TRBD1. The J segment lost 6 bases and the V segment lost 3 bases, leaving 11 bases of the junction unmatched. The CDR3 spans 16 residues. The germline V gene encodes CDR1 LNHDA and CDR2 SQIVND (reference sequence). As DNA, the CDR3 is TGTGCCAGTAGTATCGGACAGGGGAAGGGTGGGGATGGCTACACCTTC. Protein product: CASSIGQGKGGDGYTF.

This chain links TRBV6-5 with TRBJ1-2; D is ambiguous. CDR3 length: 16 amino acids. The ends were cut back, 0 bases at V and 5 bases at J, with 16 bases in the middle. Germline-derived CDR1 and CDR2 are MNHEY and SVGAGI. The DNA of the CDR3 is TGTGCCAGCAGTTACTCCGATGCCTCCCTATGGTATGGCTACACCTTC. It codes for CASSYSDASLWYGYTF.

V gene TRBV19 combines with J gene TRBJ1-5, with TRBD1 matching 9 bases. J lost 1 base, V lost 0 bases, and 10 bases had no gene match. CDR1 LNHDA and CDR2 SQIVND come from the germline V gene (reference sequence). CDR3 size: 19 residues. The DNA of the CDR3 is TGTGCCAGTAGTATAGATCGGCACAGGGGGCTGGGGAGCAATCAGCCCCAGCATTTT. Translation gives CASSIDRHRGLGSNQPQHF. The full variable domain, in which reference TRBV19 and TRBJ1-5 provide the parts outside the CDR3, is DGGITQSPKYLFRKEGQNVTLSCEQNLNHDAMYWYRQDPGQGLRLIYYSQIVNDFQKGDIAEGYSVSREKKESFPLTVTSAQKNPTAFYLCASSIDRHRGLGSNQPQHFGDGTRLSIL.

This clone has a single count. The chain couples TRBV7-6 to TRBJ2-3, with 8 bases fitting TRBD1. This CDR3 region has 16 residues. Germline-derived CDR1 and CDR2 are SGHVS and FNYEAQ. Losses at the gene ends were 6 bases for V and 2 bases for J; bases not matched to a gene: 10. The CDR3 loop reads CASSRPPGGPTDTQYF. DNA of the CDR3: TGTGCCAGCAGTCGACCCCCAGGGGGCCCCACAGATACGCAGTATTTT.

The chain uses TRBV7-8 and TRBJ2-7, with 14 positions matching TRBD2. CDR1 and CDR2 from the germline V gene are SGHVS and FQNEAQ. This CDR3 spans 15 amino acids. The trim removed 5 bases at V and 3 bases at J, leaving 3 bases unmatched. This CDR3 is CASSKGLAGGYEQYF. CDR3 nucleotides: TGTGCCAGCAGCAAAGGACTAGCGGGGGGCTACGAGCAGTACTTC.

V is TRBV6-5 and J is TRBJ1-2; 10 bases align to TRBD1. Germline-derived CDR1 and CDR2 are MNHEY and SVGAGI. The CDR3 has 14 amino acids. The junction had 10 bases not matched to a gene; V was cut back by 9 bases and J by 6 bases. Here the CDR3 reads CASGAGTGVDGYTF. The CDR3 DNA sequence: TGTGCCAGTGGGGCCGGGACAGGGGTCGATGGCTACACCTTC.

The chain joins TRBV6-5 to TRBJ2-5, with a weak D call TRBD1 (6 bases). The V end lost 11 bases, the J end lost 5 bases, and 21 bases lay between the germline ends. This CDR3 is 14 amino acids long. Germline loops: CDR1 MNHEY, CDR2 SVGAGI. CDR3 sequence reads: CALGGPGDRETQYF. The DNA of the CDR3 is TGTGCCCTGGGCGGGCCAGGGGATCGGGAGACCCAGTACTTC.

The chain employs TRBV6-2 or TRBV6-3 and TRBJ2-2; 10 bases agree with TRBD1. The CDR3 loop spans 17 amino acids. Germline V CDR1 and CDR2: MNHEY, SVGEGT. V trimming: 4 bases; J trimming: 3 bases; junction bases outside the gene matches: 8. The CDR3 loop is CASSSSPGQGYTGELFF. Written as DNA, the CDR3 is TGTGCCAGCAGTTCCTCTCCGGGACAGGGGTACACCGGGGAGCTGTTTTTT.

The chain carries TRBV9 and TRBJ1-3; perhaps TRBD1 as D (5 bases). Trimming cost V 6 bases and J 0 bases, with 13 bases left between them. CDR3 length: 15 residues. Germline-derived CDR1 and CDR2 are SGDLS and YYNGEE. The CDR3 sequence: CASNIDSNSGNTIYF. DNA of the CDR3: TGTGCCAGCAACATTGACAGTAACTCTGGAAACACCATATATTTT.

In its sample, this clone was seen once. The chain joins TRBV19 to TRBJ1-1; D might be TRBD1 (5 bases). V dropped 5 bases and J dropped 8 bases, with 12 bases sitting between them. This CDR3 has 12 amino acids. Per the germline V gene, CDR1 is LNHDA and CDR2 is SQIVND (reference sequence). CDR3 sequence: CASSLQGWEAFF. In nucleotides, the CDR3 is TGTGCCAGTAGTCTGCAGGGATGGGAAGCTTTCTTT. Full variable domain (rest looked up from reference TRBV19 and TRBJ1-1): DGGITQSPKYLFRKEGQNVTLSCEQNLNHDAMYWYRQDPGQGLRLIYYSQIVNDFQKGDIAEGYSVSREKKESFPLTVTSAQKNPTAFYLCASSLQGWEAFFGQGTRLTVV.

The V gene is TRBV9, the J gene TRBJ2-2; 7 positions match TRBD2. The CDR3 is made up of 18 amino acids. Germline CDR1 SGDLS, CDR2 YYNGEE. Trimming removed 0 bases from V and 7 bases from J; junction bases left unmatched: 15. The CDR3 loop reads CASSVDRSAGVRGGELFF. The DNA of the CDR3 is TGTGCCAGCAGCGTAGATAGGTCGGCGGGAGTTAGGGGCGGGGAGCTGTTTTTT.

The chain joins TRBV27 to TRBJ2-7; D is possibly TRBD1 (5 bases). Per the germline V gene, CDR1 is MNHEY and CDR2 is SMNVEV (reference sequence). The V and J ends lost 2 bases and 4 bases respectively, with 12 bases between them. This CDR3 has 14 residues. CDR3 DNA: TGTGCCAGCAGTTTAGGGCAGGGATCATACGAGCAGTACTTC. It is translated as CASSLGQGSYEQYF.

The rearrangement joins TRBV7-3 to TRBJ2-2; D possibly corresponds to TRBD1 (6 bases). Trimming cost V 5 bases and J 0 bases, with 13 bases left between them. Germline CDR1 SGHTA, CDR2 FQGTGA. The CDR3 contains 16 residues. CDR3 loop: CASSPYRAANTGELFF. The CDR3 nucleotides read TGTGCCAGCAGCCCCTACAGGGCCGCGAACACCGGGGAGCTGTTTTTT. Drawing the rest from reference TRBV7-3 and TRBJ2-2, the complete variable domain is GAGVSQTPSNKVTEKGKYVELRCDPISGHTALYWYRQSLGQGPEFLIYFQGTGAADDSGLPNDRFFAVRPEGSVSTLKIQRTERGDSAVYLCASSPYRAANTGELFFGEGSRLTVL.

This rearrangement joins TRBV7-2 to TRBJ1-1; 9 bases fit TRBD1. The CDR3 sequence is 16 residues long. V shed 0 bases, J shed 5 bases, and the junction held 7 bases outside the gene matches. Germline lookup yields CDR1 SGHTA and CDR2 FQGNSA. CDR3 bases: TGTGCCAGCAGCTTAGCTGGGACAGGGAGGCGAACTGAAGCTTTCTTT. Translation: CASSLAGTGRRTEAFF.

This clone appeared a single time. This sequence joins TRBV7-9 and TRBJ1-5, with 8 bases fitting TRBD1. The J segment lost 8 bases and the V segment lost 6 bases, leaving 9 bases of the junction unmatched. The CDR3 has 14 amino acids. CDR1 SEHNR and CDR2 FQNEAQ come from the germline V gene (reference sequence). CDR3 sequence: CASSKQGVREPQHF. The CDR3 DNA is TGTGCCAGCAGTAAACAGGGGGTCAGGGAGCCCCAGCATTTT. The full variable domain, rest sourced from reference TRBV7-9 and TRBJ1-5, is DTGVSQNPRHKITKRGQNVTFRCDPISEHNRLYWYRQTLGQGPEFLTYFQNEAQLEKSRLLSDRFSAERPKGSFSTLEIQRTEQGDSAMYLCASSKQGVREPQHFGDGTRLSIL.